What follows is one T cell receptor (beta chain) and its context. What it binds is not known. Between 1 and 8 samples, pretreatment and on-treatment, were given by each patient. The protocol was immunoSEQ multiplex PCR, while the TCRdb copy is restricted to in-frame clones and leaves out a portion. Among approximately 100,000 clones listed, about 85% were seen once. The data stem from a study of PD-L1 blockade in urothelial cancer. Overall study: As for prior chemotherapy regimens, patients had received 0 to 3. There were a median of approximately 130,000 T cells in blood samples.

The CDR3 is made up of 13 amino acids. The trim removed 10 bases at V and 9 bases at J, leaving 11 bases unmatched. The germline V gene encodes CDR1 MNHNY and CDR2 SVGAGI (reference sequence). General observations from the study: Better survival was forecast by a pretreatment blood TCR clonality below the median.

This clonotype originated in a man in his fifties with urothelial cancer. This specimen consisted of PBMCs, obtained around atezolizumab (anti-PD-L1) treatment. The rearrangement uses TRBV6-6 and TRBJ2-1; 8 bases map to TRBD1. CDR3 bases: TGTGCCACCCAAACGGGACAGGCCTCTGAGCAGTTCTTC. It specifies CATQTGQASEQFF.